The next 7 T cell receptor beta chains were all read from a single sample in a study of cytomegalovirus exposure and HLA in healthy donors. A multiplex PCR was run with 60 Vbeta primers and 13 Jbeta primers. Produced via immunoSEQ multiplex PCR; TCRdb's table is partial and in-frame only. The sample has some 130,000 clones; 77% are singletons. Sequenced material: PBMCs. These receptors all come from a man in his thirties or forties in good health and CMV-seronegative.

This clone was seen more than once but under ten times. The V and J genes are TRBV2 and TRBJ2-3; 12 nucleotides agree with TRBD2. Losses at the gene ends were 6 bases for V and 1 base for J; bases not matched to a gene: 26. Germline V gene lookup returns CDR1 SNHLY and CDR2 FYNNEI. This CDR3 contains 23 residues. DNA of the CDR3: TGTGCCAGCAGCGTCACAGGGGGTGAAACTAGCGGGAGGTACCCCCGAGGCACAGATACGCAGTATTTT. This encodes CASSVTGGETSGRYPRGTDTQYF. The variable domain in full, with the rest retrieved from reference TRBV2 and TRBJ2-3, is EPEVTQTPSHQVTQMGQEVILRCVPISNHLYFYWYRQILGQKVEFLVSFYNNEISEKSEIFDDQFSVERPDGSNFTLKIRSTKLEDSAMYFCASSVTGGETSGRYPRGTDTQYFGPGTRLTVL.

This chain uses TRBV9 with TRBJ2-2; 10 bases are a match to TRBD1. The length of the CDR3 is 17 residues. The germline V gene encodes CDR1 SGDLS and CDR2 YYNGEE. Trimming removed 0 bases from V and 6 bases from J; junction bases left unmatched: 8. The chain's CDR3 is CASSVEGDRGLPGELFF. The DNA of the CDR3 is TGTGCCAGCAGCGTAGAAGGGGACAGGGGACTTCCCGGGGAGCTGTTTTTT. Full variable domain (missing parts from reference TRBV9 and TRBJ2-2): DSGVTQTPKHLITATGQRVTLRCSPRSGDLSVYWYQQSLDQGLQFLIQYYNGEERAKGNILERFSAQQFPDLHSELNLSSLELGDSALYFCASSVEGDRGLPGELFFGEGSRLTVL.

The chain couples TRBV5-5 to TRBJ2-7; 10 nucleotides align to TRBD1. The CDR3 runs 15 residues. The germline V gene encodes CDR1 SGHKS and CDR2 YYEKEE (reference sequence). The V segment lost 5 bases and the J segment 1 base; nucleotides outside the gene matches: 6. The CDR3 spells CASSYRDRGSYEQYF. CDR3 nucleotides: TGTGCCAGCAGTTACCGGGACAGGGGATCCTACGAGCAGTACTTC. Together with reference TRBV5-5 and TRBJ2-7, the CDR3 gives the full variable domain: DAGVTQSPTHLIKTRGQQVTLRCSPISGHKSVSWYQQVLGQGPQFIFQYYEKEERGRGNFPDRFSARQFPNYSSELNVNALLLGDSALYLCASSYRDRGSYEQYFGPGTRLTVT.

The chain carries TRBV27 and TRBJ1-1; no reliable D call. Germline V lookup: CDR1 MNHEY, CDR2 SMNVEV (reference sequence). Trimming took 4 bases from V and 4 from J, leaving 4 bases between them. This CDR3 spans 11 amino acids. CDR3 DNA sequence: TGTGCCAGCAGTTCGGTCACTGAAGCTTTCTTT. Translation: CASSSVTEAFF.

V and J are TRBV9 and TRBJ2-1; D is undetermined. The CDR3 extends over 15 amino acids. CDR1 is SGDLS, CDR2 YYNGEE, per germline. V was trimmed by 1 base and J by 1 base, leaving 9 bases between them. CDR3 amino acids: CASSVSTESYNEQFF. DNA for the CDR3: TGTGCCAGCAGCGTATCAACTGAATCCTACAATGAGCAGTTCTTC.

The rearrangement joins TRBV7-9 to TRBJ2-1; 9 positions match TRBD2. V shed 3 bases, J shed 4 bases, and the junction held 10 bases outside the gene matches. The CDR3 has 17 residues. Germline V CDR1 and CDR2: SEHNR, FQNEAQ (reference sequence). CDR3 DNA: TGTGCCAGCAGCTTCCCCTTAGCGGGAGTGTTTTACAATGAGCAGTTCTTC. Protein product: CASSFPLAGVFYNEQFF.

J is TRBJ2-5 and V is TRBV5-8, with D maybe TRBD2 (6 bases). The CDR3 covers 15 residues. V lost 4 bases and J lost 5, with 18 bases in between. Germline V gives CDR1 SGHTS, CDR2 YDEGEE. The CDR3 loop reads CASSRPWGREETQYF. CDR3 DNA sequence: TGTGCCAGCAGCCGTCCATGGGGCCGGGAGGAGACCCAGTACTTC.